The 22 T cell receptor beta chains below come from one sample, sequenced in a study of T cells in Graves' hyperthyroidism and ophthalmopathy. The investigators amplified TCR beta CDR3 regions from RNA transcripts. Researchers ran a first-round RT-PCR on the TCR CDR3 using the HTBI primer set. MiXCR was run by TCRdb on the multiplex PCR reads, yielding one entry per CDR3 protein. The data show about 320,000 distinct CDR3 sequences, around 16% seen once. Sequencing was done on a sample of blood. The receptors were sampled from a man aged 30 to 39 with Graves' hyperthyroidism.

The V call is TRBV5-1, the J call TRBJ1-2; no clear D. Germline V gene sequence: CDR1 SGHRS, CDR2 YFSETQ. CDR3 size: 14 residues. V dropped 0 bases and J dropped 3 bases, with 9 bases sitting between them. CDR3 bases: TGCGCCAGCAGCTTGGGCGGCCCCTACTATGGCTACACCTTC. Translated, it gives CASSLGGPYYGYTF.

This chain joins TRBV5-1 and TRBJ1-1; 8 positions agree with TRBD1. The CDR3 is 16 amino acids. The V gene end was trimmed by 4 bases and the J gene end by 4 bases; junction bases not matched to a gene: 12. Germline V CDR1 and CDR2: SGHRS, YFSETQ. DNA of the CDR3: TGCGCCAGCAGCCCACAGCAGGGGGCTCGGGTCACTGAAGCTTTCTTT. It specifies CASSPQQGARVTEAFF.

The table lists this clonotype with many counts. This chain uses TRBV12-3 or TRBV12-4 with TRBJ1-5, with D unclear. The CDR3 is made up of 13 amino acids. Trimming left V 6 bases short and J 5 bases short, with 11 bases between. This chain's CDR3 is CASSYPPHQPQHF. The DNA of the CDR3 is TGTGCCAGCAGCTACCCCCCTCATCAGCCCCAGCATTTT.

This clonotype was detected ten times or more. This chain uses TRBV2 with TRBJ2-4; 10 bases line up with TRBD2. V shed 8 bases and J 2 bases; nucleotides not matched to a gene: 9. Germline CDR1 and CDR2: SNHLY and FYNNEI. The length of the CDR3 is 16 residues. The DNA of the CDR3 is TGTGCCAGCTCCAGGACTAGCGGCTTGTCCAAAAACATTCAGTACTTC. Protein sequence: CASSRTSGLSKNIQYF.

This clonotype has just a few counts. The chain recombines TRBV5-8 with TRBJ2-5; D possibly corresponds to TRBD1 (6 bases). Between the trimmed V and J ends, which lost 4 bases and 4 bases, there was a span of 17 bases. Germline CDR1 is SGHTS and CDR2 is YDEGEE. The CDR3 spans 15 residues. CDR3 in DNA: TGTGCCAGCAGCGTCGGATCAGGGGAATTAGAGACCCAGTACTTC. Its translation: CASSVGSGELETQYF.

The rearrangement joins TRBV29-1 to TRBJ2-7, with 7 bases that match TRBD1. Losses at the gene ends were 1 base for V and 3 bases for J; bases not matched to a gene: 0. This CDR3 spans 12 amino acids. Germline lookup yields CDR1 SQVTM and CDR2 ANQGSEA. The chain's CDR3 is CSVEGTGYEQYF. The CDR3 region has the DNA TGCAGCGTTGAAGGGACAGGCTACGAGCAGTACTTC.

CDR3 sequence reads: CASSQESLKAANTGELFF. The CDR3 DNA sequence: TGTGCCAGCAGCCAAGAGTCCCTAAAAGCGGCGAACACCGGGGAGCTGTTTTTT. The chain uses TRBV4-2 and TRBJ2-2; D is possibly TRBD2 (5 bases). CDR3 length equals 18 residues. Germline lookup yields CDR1 LGHNA and CDR2 YNFKEQ. Trimming took 0 bases from V and 0 from J, leaving 14 bases between them.

This chain uses TRBV6-1 with TRBJ2-7, with D maybe TRBD2 (5 bases). Trimming took off 1 base at V and 6 bases at J, with 16 bases between the two ends. CDR1 is MNHNS, CDR2 SASEGT, per germline. The CDR3 has 15 amino acids. The CDR3 spells CASSEGEGGGSEQYF. CDR3 DNA sequence: TGTGCCAGCAGTGAAGGCGAGGGTGGTGGAAGCGAGCAGTACTTC.

V and J are TRBV29-1 and TRBJ1-3; no definite D call. CDR3 length: 15 residues. CDR1 and CDR2 (germline): SQVTM, ANQGSEA. Trimming removed 5 bases from V and 0 bases from J, with 14 bases in between. DNA of the CDR3: TGCAGCGTTTACGGCACGTACAGCTCTGGAAACACCATATATTTT. This sequence encodes CSVYGTYSSGNTIYF.

The chain carries TRBV18 and TRBJ2-3; D is possibly TRBD2 (5 bases). Between the trimmed V and J ends, which lost 3 bases and 0 bases, there was a span of 16 bases. The CDR3 has 17 residues. Germline CDR1 reads KGHSH; CDR2 reads LQKENI. The CDR3 is CASSPSSAEPSTDTQYF. The CDR3 nucleotides read TGTGCCAGCTCACCTTCATCAGCGGAGCCAAGCACAGATACGCAGTATTTT.

The chain uses TRBV7-9 and TRBJ1-2; TRBD1 aligns across 7 bases. The V gene's germline CDR1 is SEHNR and CDR2 FQNEAQ (reference sequence). The CDR3 spans 13 residues. Trimming at V came to 3 bases and at J to 6 bases, leaving 4 bases not matched to a gene. Here the CDR3 DNA reads TGTGCCAGCAGCTTCCCCGGACAGGATGGCTACACCTTC. Encoded protein: CASSFPGQDGYTF.

This clonotype showed up many times. The chain links TRBV5-1 to TRBJ2-1; 9 nucleotides match TRBD2. Losses at the gene ends were 0 bases for V and 6 bases for J; bases not matched to a gene: 7. The germline CDR1 and CDR2 sequences are SGHRS and YFSETQ. The CDR3 length is 16 residues. The CDR3 bases are TGCGCCAGCAGCTTGGGAGGTAGCGGGAGACCCAATGAGCAGTTCTTC. Translating it yields CASSLGGSGRPNEQFF.

This clonotype came up a few times. The CDR3 DNA reads TGTGCCAGCAGCCTGAAAATGACTAGCGACGGGGTAGATACGCAGTATTTT. Its translation: CASSLKMTSDGVDTQYF. V is TRBV5-4 and J is TRBJ2-3, with 8 bases lining up with TRBD2. Trimming cost V 4 bases and J 5 bases; bases outside gene matches: 15. Germline V gene sequence: CDR1 SGHNT, CDR2 YYREEE (reference sequence). CDR3 length: 17 amino acids. The full variable domain, completed using reference TRBV5-4 and TRBJ2-3, is ETGVTQSPTHLIKTRGQQVTLRCSSQSGHNTVSWYQQALGQGPQFIFQYYREEENGRGNFPPRFSGLQFPNYSSELNVNALELDDSALYLCASSLKMTSDGVDTQYFGPGTRLTVL.

This sequence joins TRBV3-1 and TRBJ1-6; D is uncertain. Germline-derived CDR1 and CDR2 are LGHDT and YNNKEL (reference sequence). This CDR3 spans 15 amino acids. With 5 bases removed from V and 3 bases from J, the gap between germline ends came to 11 bases. CDR3 sequence: CASSIWTDYNSPLHF. For the CDR3, the DNA is TGTGCCAGCAGCATTTGGACGGACTATAATTCACCCCTCCACTTT.

The sample holds a few counts of this clonotype. The V call is TRBV3-1, the J call TRBJ2-1; D possibly matches TRBD1 or TRBD2 (5 bases each). Deletions cut 4 bases from V and 8 bases from J, with 18 bases between. CDR3 size: 15 residues. Germline CDR1 and CDR2: LGHDT and YNNKEL (reference sequence). CDR3 sequence reads: CASSPLWDLGHEQFF. CDR3 nucleotide sequence: TGTGCCAGCAGCCCCCTTTGGGACCTTGGCCATGAGCAGTTCTTC.

The chain uses TRBV19 and TRBJ1-2, with D unresolved. Trimming took off 8 bases at V and 3 bases at J, with 16 bases between the two ends. In germline, CDR1 is LNHDA, CDR2 SQIVND (reference sequence). There are 14 residues in the CDR3. CDR3 in amino acids: CASLDISRYYGYTF. DNA for the CDR3: TGTGCCAGTTTAGACATCTCCCGGTACTATGGCTACACCTTC.

This clonotype was counted at least ten times. This rearrangement joins TRBV13 to TRBJ1-1; 9 bases agree with TRBD1. Germline trimming cut 0 bases from V and 6 bases from J; bases unmatched to any gene: 5. Germline V gene lookup returns CDR1 PRHDT and CDR2 FYEKMQ (reference sequence). The CDR3 runs 15 residues. Here the CDR3 DNA reads TGTGCCAGCAGCTTAGGGGGACAGGGTATCGCTGAAGCTTTCTTT. As protein: CASSLGGQGIAEAFF.

This clonotype was found many times. The rearrangement uses TRBV3-1 and TRBJ2-3; D remains ambiguous. V lost 1 base, J lost 3 bases, and 11 bases lay in between. From germline, CDR1 is LGHDT and CDR2 YNNKEL (reference sequence). CDR3 length: 15 amino acids. The DNA of the CDR3 is TGTGCCAGCAGCCAAGGGCTAAGAGCGACAGATACGCAGTATTTT. Amino acid sequence: CASSQGLRATDTQYF.

Here the CDR3 reads CASSSDGHQPQHF. DNA for the CDR3: TGTGCCAGCAGCTCAGACGGTCATCAGCCCCAGCATTTT. This chain links TRBV7-8 with TRBJ1-5; no firm D call. This CDR3 region has 13 residues. Germline CDR1 reads SGHVS; CDR2 reads FQNEAQ. V lost 4 bases to trimming and J lost 5 bases, with 9 bases between them. The entire variable domain, with the rest obtained from reference TRBV7-8 and TRBJ1-5, is as follows: GAGVSQSPRYKVAKRGQDVALRCDPISGHVSLFWYQQALGQGPEFLTYFQNEAQLDKSGLPSDRFFAERPEGSVSTLKIQRTQQEDSAVYLCASSSDGHQPQHFGDGTRLSIL.

Ten or more counts support this clonotype. This rearrangement joins TRBV7-3 to TRBJ2-3; 7 bases match TRBD1. V dropped 5 bases and J dropped 3; count of bases not matched to a gene: 5. The CDR3 length is 14 residues. CDR1 and CDR2 from the germline V gene are SGHTA and FQGTGA. DNA for the CDR3: TGTGCCAGCAGCCCGAACAGGGGAACAGATACGCAGTATTTT. Encoded protein: CASSPNRGTDTQYF.

The table lists this clonotype with a few counts. This chain connects TRBV20-1 to TRBJ1-5, with D unresolved. Per germline, CDR1 DFQATT and CDR2 SNEGSKA (reference sequence). V shed 1 base and J shed 9 bases, with 13 bases lying between them. The CDR3 has 13 amino acids. CDR3 sequence: CSARASGDRPQHF. The CDR3 coding sequence is TGCAGTGCTAGAGCCAGTGGGGATCGGCCCCAGCATTTT.

This clonotype has at least ten counts. The chain uses TRBV11-2 and TRBJ2-1; D is possibly TRBD1 or TRBD2 (5 bases each). The length of the CDR3 is 16 residues. Germline CDR1 and CDR2: SGHAT and FQNNGV. V lost 3 bases and J 5 bases, leaving 17 bases between the germline ends. CDR3 region: CASSFYQKGPNNEQFF. Written as DNA, the CDR3 is TGTGCCAGCAGCTTCTACCAAAAGGGACCTAACAATGAGCAGTTCTTC.